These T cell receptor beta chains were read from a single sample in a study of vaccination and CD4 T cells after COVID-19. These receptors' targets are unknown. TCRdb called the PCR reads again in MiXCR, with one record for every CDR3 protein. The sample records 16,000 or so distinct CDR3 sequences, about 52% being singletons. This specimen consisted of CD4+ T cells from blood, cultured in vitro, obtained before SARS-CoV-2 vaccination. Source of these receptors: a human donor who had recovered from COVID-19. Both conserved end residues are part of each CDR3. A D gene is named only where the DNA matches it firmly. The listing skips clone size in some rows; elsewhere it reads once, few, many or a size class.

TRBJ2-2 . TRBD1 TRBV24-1 TGTGCCACCAGTCTCGCAGGGGGTACGAACACCGGGGAGCTGTTTTTT CATSLAGGTNTGELFF
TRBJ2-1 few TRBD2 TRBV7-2 TGTGCCAGCAGCTTAGCACTAGCGGGGTCTTACAATGAGCAGTTCTTC CASSLALAGSYNEQFF
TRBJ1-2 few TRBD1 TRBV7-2 TGTGCCAGCAGTAGGACAGGGGTTAACTATGGCTACACCTTC CASSRTGVNYGYTF
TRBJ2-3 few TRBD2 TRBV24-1 TGTGCCACCAGTGATTTGATAGGCGGGGGGAGATCCACAGATACGCAGTATTTT CATSDLIGGGRSTDTQYF
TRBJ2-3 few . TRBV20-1 TGCAGTGCCCAAAGGACTACTAGCACAGATACGCAGTATTTT CSAQRTTSTDTQYF
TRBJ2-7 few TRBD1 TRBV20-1 TGCAGTGCTAGACTCCCGGGACAGGGGCGAAAGGAGAGCTCCTACGAGCAGTACTTC CSARLPGQGRKESSYEQYF
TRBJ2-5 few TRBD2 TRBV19 TGTGCCAGTAAGAAGGCTAGCGGCCTGTGGGAGACCCAGTACTTC CASKKASGLWETQYF
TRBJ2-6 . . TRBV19 TGTGCCAGTAGCCATACAGCAGGGCCCGGGGCCAACGTCCTGACTTTC CASSHTAGPGANVLTF
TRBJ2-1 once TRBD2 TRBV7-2 TGTGCCAGCAGCCCCAACCTCCGGCGGGAGGATGAGCAGTTCTTC CASSPNLRREDEQFF
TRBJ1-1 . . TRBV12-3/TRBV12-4 TGTGCCAGCATTACCAGGGGCCTCATGAACACTGAAGCTTTCTTT CASITRGLMNTEAFF
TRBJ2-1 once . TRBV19 TGTGCCAGTAGTATGGGTGGGCCCTACAATGAGCAGTTCTTC CASSMGGPYNEQFF
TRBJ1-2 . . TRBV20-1 TGCAGTGCTCCAATGGAACAGACCGCAGTGGGAGGCTACACCTTC CSAPMEQTAVGGYTF
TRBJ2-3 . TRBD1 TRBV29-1 TGCAGCGTCCGACAGGGGGGGACAGATACGCAGTATTTT CSVRQGGTDTQYF
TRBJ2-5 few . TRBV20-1 TGCAGTGCTAGCCTGCGCCAGGGTGGGGAGACCCAGTACTTC CSASLRQGGETQYF
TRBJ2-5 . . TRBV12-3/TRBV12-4 TGTGCCAGCAGTTTCGTAGCGGCGCCGCGAGAGACCCAGTACTTC CASSFVAAPRETQYF
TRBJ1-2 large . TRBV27 TGTGCCAGCAGTCGCCCGGGACACAATGGCTACACCTTC CASSRPGHNGYTF
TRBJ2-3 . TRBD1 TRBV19 TGTGCCAGTAGACAAGGACAGGGGATTCAGAGCACAGATACGCAGTATTTT CASRQGQGIQSTDTQYF
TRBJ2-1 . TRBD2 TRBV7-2 TGTGCCAGCAGCTCCAGAATGTGGGGGGAGGGCCTCAATGAGCAGTTCTTC CASSSRMWGEGLNEQFF
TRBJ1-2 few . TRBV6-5 TGTGCCAGCAGTTTTTGGATCACAGGAGATAGCTATGGCTACACCTTC CASSFWITGDSYGYTF
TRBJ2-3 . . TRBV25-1 TGTGCCAGCAGTGACAGGGGTGGCACAGATACGCAGTATTTT CASSDRGGTDTQYF
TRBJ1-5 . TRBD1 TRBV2 TGTGCCAGCAGGGGGGACAGCCTCAATCAGCCCCAGCATTTT CASRGDSLNQPQHF
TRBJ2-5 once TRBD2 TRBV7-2 TGTGCCAGCAGCCGTGAGGCTAGCGGGGGGGGAGAGACCCAGTACTTC CASSREASGGGETQYF
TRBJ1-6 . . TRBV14 TGTGCCAGCAGCCTATTCTTGGGGCCCGGTGGCAGTTCACCCCTCCACTTT CASSLFLGPGGSSPLHF
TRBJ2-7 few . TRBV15 TGTGCCACCAGCAGACAGGGGAGTGGCGAGCAGTACTTC CATSRQGSGEQYF
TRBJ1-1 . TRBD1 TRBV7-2 TGTGCCAGCAGCCGAGACTTGGGGACAGATAACACTGAAGCTTTCTTT CASSRDLGTDNTEAFF
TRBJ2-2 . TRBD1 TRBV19 TGTGCCAGTAGTCCCAGGCGTGGGACAGCGAACACCGGGGAGCTGTTTTTT CASSPRRGTANTGELFF
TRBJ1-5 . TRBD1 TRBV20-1 TGCAGTGCTCGACAGGGAAGTCTGATCAATCAGCCCCAGCATTTT CSARQGSLINQPQHF
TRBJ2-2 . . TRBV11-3 TGTGCCAGCAGGGAAGGGCCCGGGGAGCTGTTTTTT CASREGPGELFF
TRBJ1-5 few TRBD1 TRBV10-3 TGTGCCATCAGTGAAAGGCAGGGGGGCCAGCCCCAGCATTTT CAISERQGGQPQHF
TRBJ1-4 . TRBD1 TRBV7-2 TGTGCCAGCAGCTTAGATAGCACAGGGGGGAATGAAAAACTGTTTTTT CASSLDSTGGNEKLFF
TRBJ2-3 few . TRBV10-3 TGTGCCATCAGTGTAGGGCGCACAGATACGCAGTATTTT CAISVGRTDTQYF
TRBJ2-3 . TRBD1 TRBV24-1 TGTGCCACCAGTGACCCGGGACAGGGAACAGATACGCAGTATTTT CATSDPGQGTDTQYF
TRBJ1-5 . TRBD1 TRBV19 TGTGCCAGTAGTATAGTAACAGGGGACCAGCCCCAGCATTTT CASSIVTGDQPQHF
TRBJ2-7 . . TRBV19 TGTGCCAGTAGTATTTTTGGGTCGATCACCTACGAGCAGTACTTC CASSIFGSITYEQYF
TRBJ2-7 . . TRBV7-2 TGTGCCAGCAGCGAAATAAGCGAGCAGTACTTC CASSEISEQYF
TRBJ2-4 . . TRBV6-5 TGTGCCAGCAGTTACAGTGGGGGGACGGGGAACATTCAGTACTTC CASSYSGGTGNIQYF
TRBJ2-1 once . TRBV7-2 TGTGCCAGCAGCTTAGAAGGGGCACAGAGGCACAATGAGCAGTTCTTC CASSLEGAQRHNEQFF
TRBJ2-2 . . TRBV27 TGTGCCAGCACTTCTGTGGGGGCTGGATACACCGGGGAGCTGTTTTTT CASTSVGAGYTGELFF
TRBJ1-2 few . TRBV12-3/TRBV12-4 TGTGCCAGCAGGGAACAGGACAACTATGGCTACACCTTC CASREQDNYGYTF
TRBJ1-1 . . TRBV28 TGTGCCAGCAGCCCGGACGGGAACACTGAAGCTTTCTTT CASSPDGNTEAFF
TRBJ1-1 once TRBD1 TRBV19 TGTGCCAGTAGTATAAGCCAGGGGGCGACGAACACTGAAGCTTTCTTT CASSISQGATNTEAFF
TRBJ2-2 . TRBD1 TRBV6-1 TGTGCCAGCAGAGCAGGCACAGGGGGTGCCGGGGAGCTGTTTTTT CASRAGTGGAGELFF
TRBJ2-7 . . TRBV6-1 TGTGCCAGCAGTGAGCGGGGTGACAGGGCCAGTTCCTACGAGCAGTACTTC CASSERGDRASSYEQYF
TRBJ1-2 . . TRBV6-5 TGTGCCAGCAGTTCCCCGAGGGGTCCGTCGACCTATGGCTACACCTTC CASSSPRGPSTYGYTF
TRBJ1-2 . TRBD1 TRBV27 TGTGCCAGCAGCGCATACGCGGGACAGTCTACGGGCTACACCTTC CASSAYAGQSTGYTF
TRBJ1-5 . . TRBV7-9 TGTGCCAGCAGCTTCTCGGGTTCCCAGCCCCAGCATTTT CASSFSGSQPQHF
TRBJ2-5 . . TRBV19 TGTGCCAGTAGTATCACGGGGGATGGAGAGACCCAGTACTTC CASSITGDGETQYF